The source of this T cell receptor beta chain is a study of CD8 T cells in ankylosing spondylitis. General study results and limits: Significantly higher representation of disease-linked clones was reported for matched ankylosing spondylitis synovial fluid.

The CDR3 consists of 18 residues. TCRdb re-derived calls from the 5' RACE reads in MiXCR, one entry per CDR3 protein. The sample yields under 250,000 distinct CDR3 sequences, around a tenth seen once. About this clonotype: Its cognate antigen is unknown. A junction boundary mismatches the germline segment, possibly from a read error.

The source of this sequence is a male donor with ankylosing spondylitis or in good health (not recorded which). J is TRBJ2-3 and V is TRBV12-3 or TRBV12-4; possible D gene TRBD2, 5 bases. The material sequenced was blood, either unsorted or a sorted T cell fraction (not recorded which). Here the CDR3 reads CTSSLGPRGPPLTDTQYF. CDR3 nucleotide sequence: TGTACCAGCAGTTTGGGTCCCCGGGGTCCTCCACTTACAGATACGCAGTATTTT.